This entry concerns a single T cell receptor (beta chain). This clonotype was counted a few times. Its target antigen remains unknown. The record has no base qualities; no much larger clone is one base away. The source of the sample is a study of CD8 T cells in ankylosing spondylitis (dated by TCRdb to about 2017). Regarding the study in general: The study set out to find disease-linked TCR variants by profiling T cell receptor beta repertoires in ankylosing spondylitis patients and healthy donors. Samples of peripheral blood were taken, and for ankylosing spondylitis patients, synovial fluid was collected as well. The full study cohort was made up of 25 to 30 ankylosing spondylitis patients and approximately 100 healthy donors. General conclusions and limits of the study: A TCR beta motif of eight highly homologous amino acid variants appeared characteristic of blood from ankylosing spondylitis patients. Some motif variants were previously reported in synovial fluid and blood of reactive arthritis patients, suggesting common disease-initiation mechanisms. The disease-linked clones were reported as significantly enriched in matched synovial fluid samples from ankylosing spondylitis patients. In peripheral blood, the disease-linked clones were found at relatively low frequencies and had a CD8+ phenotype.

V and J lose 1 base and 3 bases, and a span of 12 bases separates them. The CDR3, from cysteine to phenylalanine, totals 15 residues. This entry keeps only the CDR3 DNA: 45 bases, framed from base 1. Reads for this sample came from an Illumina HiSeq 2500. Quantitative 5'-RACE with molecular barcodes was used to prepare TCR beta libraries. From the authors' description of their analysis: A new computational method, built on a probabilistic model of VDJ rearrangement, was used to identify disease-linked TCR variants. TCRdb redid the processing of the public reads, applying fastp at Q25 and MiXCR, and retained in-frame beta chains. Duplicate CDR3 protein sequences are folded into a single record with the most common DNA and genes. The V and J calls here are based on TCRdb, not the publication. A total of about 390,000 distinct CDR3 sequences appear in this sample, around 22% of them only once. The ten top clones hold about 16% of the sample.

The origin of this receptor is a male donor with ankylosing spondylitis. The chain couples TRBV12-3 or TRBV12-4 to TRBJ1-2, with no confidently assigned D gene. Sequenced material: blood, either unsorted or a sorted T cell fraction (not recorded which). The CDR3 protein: CASSLGASYYYGYTF. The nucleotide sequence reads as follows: TGTGCCAGCAGTTTAGGCGCAAGTTACTACTATGGCTACACCTTC.